This TCR beta chain appears in the sequencing data of a study of regulatory T cells in long-lasting Graves disease. For the study at large: New Graves' disease cases had less than 3 months of antithyroid drugs. Study-wide results and limits: Relative to newly diagnosed Graves' patients, persistent ones had lower TCR diversity.

Sequencing libraries for TCR beta were prepared with iRepertoire HTBI primers and Arm-PCR of CDR3 regions. A single record per CDR3 protein comes from TCRdb applying MiXCR to the multiplex PCR reads. The table records 300,000 to 400,000 distinct CDR3 sequences, 15% to 20% of them present only once. This clonotype was observed many times. Its antigen remains unknown. Germline V gives CDR1 SQVTM, CDR2 ANQGSEA. Losses at the gene ends were 2 bases for V and 0 bases for J; bases not matched to a gene: 4. There are 15 residues in the CDR3. Time point: newly diagnosed GD, antithyroid drugs for less than 3 months. Isolated PBMC RNA provided the starting material for the TCR library. Diagnosing Graves' disease relied on the American Thyroid Association guidelines.

This sequence was found in a female donor with Graves disease. The chain employs TRBV29-1 and TRBJ1-1; 9 nucleotides agree with TRBD1. Here the sequenced sample was peripheral blood mononuclear cells (PBMCs), taken at new diagnosis, from a patient treated with antithyroid drugs. CDR3 loop: CSVELGDRVNTEAFF. Written as DNA, the CDR3 is TGCAGCGTTGAACTAGGGGACAGGGTGAACACTGAAGCTTTCTTT. The full variable domain, rest sourced from reference TRBV29-1 and TRBJ1-1, is SAVISQKPSRDICQRGTSLTIQCQVDSQVTMMFWYRQQPGQSLTLIATANQGSEATYESGFVIDKFPISRPNLTFSTLTVSNMSPEDSSIYLCSVELGDRVNTEAFFGQGTRLTVV.